This T cell receptor (beta chain) is drawn from a study of cytomegalovirus exposure and HLA in healthy donors. Whole-study results and caveats: Sequencing likely generated an artifact that appeared as a cluster of highly shared sequence variants. Within an earlier analysis, most TCR beta V segments proved productive either about 87% or about 30% of the time. Looking again later, the authors saw that most CMV-associated TCR beta chains seemed HLA-restricted.

On this clone: Its specificity is not known.

Use of 60 Vbeta and 13 Jbeta primers characterized the PCR. The table came from immunoSEQ multiplex PCR; TCRdb's copy has only in-frame clones and leaves some out. Here the sample spans some 220,000 clones, more than 70% being singletons. Sequencing input: PBMCs. The TCR originated in a boy between 10 and 17 years old in good health and CMV-seronegative.

CDR3 region: CASSVKVGGRSHRAARDTIYF. In DNA, the CDR3 is TGCGCCAGCAGCGTCAAGGTCGGAGGGCGATCTCATCGGGCCGCGAGGGACACCATATATTTT. The V and J genes are TRBV4-1 and TRBJ1-3; D remains unclear. Looked up from germline, CDR1 is MGHRA and CDR2 is YSYEKL. The CDR3 contains 21 residues. V lost 5 bases and J 8 bases, leaving 37 bases between the germline ends.